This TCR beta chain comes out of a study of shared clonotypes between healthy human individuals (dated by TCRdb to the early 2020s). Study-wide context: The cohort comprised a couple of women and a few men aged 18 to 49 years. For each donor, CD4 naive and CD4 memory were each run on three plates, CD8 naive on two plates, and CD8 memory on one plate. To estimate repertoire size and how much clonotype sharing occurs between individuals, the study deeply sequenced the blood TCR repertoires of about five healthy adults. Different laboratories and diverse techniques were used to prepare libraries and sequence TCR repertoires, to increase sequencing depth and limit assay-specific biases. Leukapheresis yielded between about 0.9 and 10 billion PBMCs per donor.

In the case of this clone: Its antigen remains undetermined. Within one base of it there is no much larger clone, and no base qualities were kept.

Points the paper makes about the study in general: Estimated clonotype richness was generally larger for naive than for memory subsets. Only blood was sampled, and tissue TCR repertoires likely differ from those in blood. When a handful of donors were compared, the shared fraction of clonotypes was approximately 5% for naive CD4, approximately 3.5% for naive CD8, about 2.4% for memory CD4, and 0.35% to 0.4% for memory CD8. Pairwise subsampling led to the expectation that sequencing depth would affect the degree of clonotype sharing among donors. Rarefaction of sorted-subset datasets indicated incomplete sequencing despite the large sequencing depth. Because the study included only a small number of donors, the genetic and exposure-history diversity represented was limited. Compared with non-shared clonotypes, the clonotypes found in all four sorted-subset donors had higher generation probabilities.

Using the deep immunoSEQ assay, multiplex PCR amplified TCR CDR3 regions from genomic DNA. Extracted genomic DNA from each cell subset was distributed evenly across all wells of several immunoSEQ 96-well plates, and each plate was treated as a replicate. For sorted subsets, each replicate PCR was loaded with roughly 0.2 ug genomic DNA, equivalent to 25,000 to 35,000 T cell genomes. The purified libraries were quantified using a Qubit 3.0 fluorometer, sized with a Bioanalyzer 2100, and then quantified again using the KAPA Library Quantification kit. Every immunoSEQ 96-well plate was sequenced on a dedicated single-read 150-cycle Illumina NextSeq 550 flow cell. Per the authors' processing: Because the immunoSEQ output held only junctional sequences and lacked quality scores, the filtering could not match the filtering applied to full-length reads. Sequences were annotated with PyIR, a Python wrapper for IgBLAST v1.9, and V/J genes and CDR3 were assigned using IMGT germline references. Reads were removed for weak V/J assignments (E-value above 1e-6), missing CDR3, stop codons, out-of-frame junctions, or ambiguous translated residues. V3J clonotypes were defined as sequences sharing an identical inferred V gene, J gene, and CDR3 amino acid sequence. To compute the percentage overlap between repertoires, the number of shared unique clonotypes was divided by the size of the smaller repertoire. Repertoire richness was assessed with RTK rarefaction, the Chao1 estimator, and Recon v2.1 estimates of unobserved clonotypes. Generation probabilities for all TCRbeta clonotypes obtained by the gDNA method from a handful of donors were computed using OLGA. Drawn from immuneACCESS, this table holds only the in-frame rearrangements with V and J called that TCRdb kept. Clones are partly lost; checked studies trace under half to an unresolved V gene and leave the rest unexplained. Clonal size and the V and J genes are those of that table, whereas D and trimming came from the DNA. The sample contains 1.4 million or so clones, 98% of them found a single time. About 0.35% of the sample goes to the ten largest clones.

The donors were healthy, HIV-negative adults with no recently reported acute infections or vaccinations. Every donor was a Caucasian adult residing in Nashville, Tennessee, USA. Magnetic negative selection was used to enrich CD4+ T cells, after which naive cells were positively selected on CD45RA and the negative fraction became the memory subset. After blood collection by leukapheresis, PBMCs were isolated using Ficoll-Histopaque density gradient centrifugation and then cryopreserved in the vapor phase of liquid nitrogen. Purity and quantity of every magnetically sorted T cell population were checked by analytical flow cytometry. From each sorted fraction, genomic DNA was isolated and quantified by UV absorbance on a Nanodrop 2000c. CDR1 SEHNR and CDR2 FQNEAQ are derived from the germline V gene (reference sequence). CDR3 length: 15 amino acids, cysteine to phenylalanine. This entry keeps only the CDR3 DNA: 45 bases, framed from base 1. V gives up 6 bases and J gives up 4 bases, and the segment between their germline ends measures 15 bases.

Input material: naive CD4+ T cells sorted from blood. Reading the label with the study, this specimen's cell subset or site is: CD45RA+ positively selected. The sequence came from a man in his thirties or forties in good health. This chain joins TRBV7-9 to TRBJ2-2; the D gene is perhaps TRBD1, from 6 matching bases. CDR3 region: CASRFPGHPTGELFF. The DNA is TGTGCCAGCAGGTTCCCGGGACACCCCACCGGGGAGCTGTTTTTT.